Below, 19 T cell receptor beta chains from the same sample are listed, as sequenced in a study of STAT5B mutations in CD4+ large granular lymphocyte leukemia. Assay used: immunoSEQ multiplex PCR; TCRdb lists only in-frame clones, some missing. The table records thousands of clones, about three quarters of them present only once. The sample was PBMCs. The receptor source for this set is a man of 80 years or more with CD4+ T-cell large granular lymphocyte leukemia.

The genes are TRBV27 and TRBJ2-7; TRBD2 agrees at 8 bases. The CDR3 is 14 residues long. After removal of 3 bases from V and 3 bases from J, the junction contained 4 bases not matched to a gene. Looked up from germline, CDR1 is MNHEY and CDR2 is SMNVEV (reference sequence). The CDR3 bases are TGTGCCAGCAGTTTTACTGGGACTAGCTACGAGCAGTACTTC. Encoded protein: CASSFTGTSYEQYF.

This chain connects TRBV6-5 to TRBJ2-5; D perhaps matches TRBD1 (5 bases). Germline CDR1 and CDR2: MNHEY and SVGAGI. This CDR3 region has 13 residues. Trimming pared 6 bases from V and 1 base from J, leaving 9 bases between. The CDR3 nucleotides read TGTGCCAGCAGATTGACAGCCCAAGAGACCCAGTACTTC. This sequence encodes CASRLTAQETQYF.

This clone was seen just once. The rearrangement links TRBV7-5 to TRBJ2-3; the D call in the table, TRBD2, was not verified against the DNA. TRBV7-5 is reported as a pseudogene. The CDR3 extends over 15 amino acids. CDR3 loop: CVRSLGGEGHDTQYF. CDR3 in DNA: TGTGTCAGAAGCTTAGGGGGGGAAGGGCACGATACGCAGTATTTT.

The chain combines TRBV27 with TRBJ2-1; TRBD1 matches 7 bases. Germline CDR1 reads MNHEY; CDR2 reads SMNVEV (reference sequence). The V segment lost 6 bases and the J segment 7 bases; nucleotides outside the gene matches: 6. There are 13 residues in the CDR3. CDR3 residues: CASSSGTENEQFF. The CDR3 nucleotides read TGTGCCAGCAGCAGTGGGACAGAGAATGAGCAGTTCTTC.

This clone was observed a few times. In the same sample, other DNA sequences code for this CDR3. The chain couples TRBV9 to TRBJ1-1; D possibly corresponds to TRBD1 (5 bases). V lost 3 bases and J 8 bases, leaving 17 bases between the germline ends. The CDR3 is 14 residues long. From germline, CDR1 is SGDLS and CDR2 YYNGEE. CDR3 amino acids: CASSEIPEGREAFF. For the CDR3, the DNA is TGTGCCAGCAGCGAGATCCCCGAGGGGCGGGAAGCTTTCTTT.

This clone has only a few counts. V is TRBV6-5 and J is TRBJ1-6; D perhaps matches TRBD1 (6 bases). V dropped 6 bases and J dropped 9 bases, with 18 bases sitting between them. This CDR3 contains 15 residues. Germline CDR1 reads MNHEY; CDR2 reads SVGAGI. CDR3 in DNA: TGTGCCAGCAGGCCACCGACAGCCAGGGGTTCACCCCTCCACTTT. It encodes CASRPPTARGSPLHF.

DNA for the CDR3: TGTGCCATTCAGGGGGCTTGGGGCTACACCTTC. Translating gives CAIQGAWGYTF. The V call is TRBV19, the J call TRBJ1-2, with 8 bases matching TRBD1. CDR1 is LNHDA, CDR2 SQIVND, per germline (reference sequence). V shed 10 bases and J 8 bases; nucleotides not matched to a gene: 6. The CDR3 totals 11 residues.

V and J are TRBV4-1 and TRBJ1-4; TRBD1 might be the D (5 bases). V shed 3 bases and J shed 7 bases, with 21 bases lying between them. The CDR3 runs to 17 residues. Per germline, CDR1 MGHRA and CDR2 YSYEKL. This CDR3 is CASSQGNRFLGVEKLFF. The CDR3 nucleotides read TGCGCCAGCAGCCAGGGAAACAGGTTTCTGGGGGTTGAAAAACTGTTTTTT.

This chain joins TRBV6-5 and TRBJ2-5, with 10 positions matching TRBD2. Germline lookup yields CDR1 MNHEY and CDR2 SVGAGI. V shed 2 bases and J 2 bases; nucleotides not matched to a gene: 2. There are 15 residues in the CDR3. The CDR3 loop is CASSYRTSGQETQYF. In nucleotides, the CDR3 is TGTGCCAGCAGTTACCGGACTAGCGGACAAGAGACCCAGTACTTC.

The chain is built from TRBV19 and TRBJ1-2; 8 bases line up with TRBD1. CDR1 LNHDA and CDR2 SQIVND come from the germline V gene (reference sequence). The J segment lost 4 bases and the V segment lost 4 bases, leaving 8 bases of the junction unmatched. The CDR3 consists of 15 residues. The CDR3 DNA reads as TGTGCCAGTAGTACCCTAGGACAGGGCAGCTATGGCTACACCTTC. Its protein product is CASSTLGQGSYGYTF.

The chain recombines TRBV9 with TRBJ1-2, with 8 positions matching TRBD1. V trimming: 3 bases; J trimming: 5 bases; junction bases outside the gene matches: 6. Germline V gene lookup returns CDR1 SGDLS and CDR2 YYNGEE. This CDR3 has 14 residues. The CDR3 bases are TGTGCCAGCAGCGCCGGGGACAGGCCGTATGGCTACACCTTC. Protein sequence: CASSAGDRPYGYTF.

The chain recombines TRBV9 with TRBJ2-1; perhaps TRBD2 as D (6 bases). Germline V gene lookup returns CDR1 SGDLS and CDR2 YYNGEE. The length of the CDR3 is 14 residues. Trimming stripped 6 bases from V and 4 bases from J, with 14 bases between. The CDR3 here is CASNLGLLYNEQFF. For the CDR3, the DNA is TGTGCCAGCAACCTGGGACTCCTTTACAATGAGCAGTTCTTC.

The chain uses TRBV2 and TRBJ2-5; D could derive from TRBD1 or TRBD2 (6 bases each). V lost 2 bases to trimming and J lost 5 bases, with 21 bases between them. Germline CDR1 SNHLY, CDR2 FYNNEI. This CDR3 contains 17 residues. CDR3 sequence reads: CASSESPIPGAGETQYF. For the CDR3, the DNA is TGTGCCAGCAGTGAAAGCCCAATCCCGGGGGCTGGGGAGACCCAGTACTTC.

This chain's CDR3 is CASRLGQLGAEAFF. The CDR3 DNA reads TGTGCCAGCAGACTGGGACAGTTGGGTGCTGAAGCTTTCTTT. The V and J genes are TRBV6-5 and TRBJ1-1; 7 positions match TRBD1. V lost 6 bases, J lost 6 bases, and 10 bases stayed unmatched. The germline V gene has CDR1 MNHEY and CDR2 SVGAGI. The CDR3 extends over 14 amino acids.

The chain is built from TRBV4-1 and TRBJ1-4; 8 bases align to TRBD1. CDR1 MGHRA and CDR2 YSYEKL come from the germline V gene. V was clipped by 4 bases and J by 6 bases; unmatched bases: 10. This CDR3 region has 16 residues. The CDR3 spells CASSLNTGTGDEKLFF. DNA of the CDR3: TGCGCCAGCAGCCTAAATACCGGGACAGGTGATGAAAAACTGTTTTTT.

The chain recombines TRBV9 with TRBJ1-5, with a weak D call TRBD1 (5 bases). V dropped 0 bases and J dropped 7 bases, with 11 bases sitting between them. The germline V gene encodes CDR1 SGDLS and CDR2 YYNGEE. The CDR3 contains 14 residues. The CDR3 spells CASSVGGGGQPQHF. CDR3 in DNA: TGTGCCAGCAGCGTAGGTGGGGGAGGCCAGCCCCAGCATTTT.

The V gene is TRBV7-3, the J gene TRBJ2-3; tentatively, D is TRBD1 (5 bases). Trimming left V 6 bases short and J 2 bases short, with 12 bases between. This CDR3 is built from 14 residues. Germline V gene lookup returns CDR1 SGHTA and CDR2 FQGTGA. The CDR3 protein is CASSWTPYTDTQYF. CDR3 coding DNA: TGTGCCAGCAGTTGGACACCCTACACAGATACGCAGTATTTT.

The CDR3 nucleotides read TGTGCCAGCAGTGTGGGTCTGGATGTCTATGGGGGCACCTTC. It encodes CASSVGLDVYGGTF. J is TRBJ1-2 and V is TRBV6-1; possibly TRBD1 for D (5 bases). V was pared by 4 bases and J by 13 bases, with 22 bases between. CDR1 and CDR2 from the germline V gene are MNHNS and SASEGT. The CDR3 extends over 14 amino acids.

The chain uses TRBV13 and TRBJ2-1, with D perhaps being TRBD1 or TRBD2 (5 bases each). Trimming took off 4 bases at V and 3 bases at J, with 10 bases between the two ends. The CDR3 is made up of 14 amino acids. Germline CDR1 reads PRHDT; CDR2 reads FYEKMQ (reference sequence). CDR3 in DNA: TGTGCCAGCAGCTCGGGACCAGGCTACAATGAGCAGTTCTTC. It codes for CASSSGPGYNEQFF.